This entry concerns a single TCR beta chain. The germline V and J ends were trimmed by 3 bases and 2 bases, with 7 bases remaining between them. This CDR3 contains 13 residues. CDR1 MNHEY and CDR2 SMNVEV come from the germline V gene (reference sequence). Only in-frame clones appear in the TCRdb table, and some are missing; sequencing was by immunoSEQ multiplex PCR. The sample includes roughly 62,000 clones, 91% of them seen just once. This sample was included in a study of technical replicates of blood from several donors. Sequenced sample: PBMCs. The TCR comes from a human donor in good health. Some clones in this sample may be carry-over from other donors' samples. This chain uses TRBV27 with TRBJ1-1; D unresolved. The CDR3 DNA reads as TGTGCCAGCAGTTTTTCAGAAAACACTGAAGCTTTCTTT. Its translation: CASSFSENTEAFF.